These T cell receptor beta chains were read from a single sample in a study of T cells in Graves' hyperthyroidism and ophthalmopathy. MiXCR, run by TCRdb on the multiplex PCR reads, gives a single entry per CDR3 protein. This table has a few hundred thousand distinct CDR3 sequences, roughly 15% appearing once. Sequences were obtained from blood. The receptors originated from a woman aged 18-29 years with Graves' hyperthyroidism. Each CDR3 is given with its conserved first and last residue. Each record gives: D gene, CDR3 length, V gene, J gene, clone size, CDR3 protein, CDR3 DNA. A D gene is named only where the DNA matches it firmly. Where a row states a size, it is once, few, many or the class of an expanded clone; other rows omit it.

TRBD1	15	TRBV3-1	TRBJ1-2	.	CASSPGDRDQVGYTF	TGTGCCAGCAGCCCAGGCGACAGGGACCAGGTGGGCTACACCTTC
.	17	TRBV7-7	TRBJ2-1	.	CASLLDGRILSYNEQFF	TGTGCTAGCTTACTAGACGGGAGAATATTGTCCTACAATGAGCAGTTCTTC
.	17	TRBV9	TRBJ1-2	.	CASSVPTEGIADYGYTF	TGTGCCAGCAGCGTTCCTACTGAGGGGATAGCAGACTATGGCTACACCTTC
.	17	TRBV5-4	TRBJ2-5	few	CASSWPSGEHTQETQYF	TGTGCCAGCAGCTGGCCATCGGGCGAGCACACCCAAGAGACCCAGTACTTC
.	16	TRBV5-1	TRBJ2-1	.	CASSPYRGLAANEQFF	TGCGCCAGCAGCCCTTATCGGGGATTAGCGGCCAATGAGCAGTTCTTC
TRBD2	14	TRBV27	TRBJ2-7	many	CASSLEAGGYEQYF	TGTGCCAGCAGTTTAGAGGCGGGGGGCTACGAGCAGTACTTC
TRBD2	15	TRBV20-1	TRBJ2-7	many	CSARGLAGDFYEQYF	TGCAGTGCTAGGGGGCTAGCGGGAGATTTCTACGAGCAGTACTTC
TRBD2	15	TRBV10-3	TRBJ2-3	.	CASSDSAGAVGTQYF	TGTGCCAGCAGTGACTCGGCGGGAGCGGTAGGTACGCAGTATTTT
TRBD1	13	TRBV20-1	TRBJ2-5	many	CSATGTGLETQYF	TGCAGTGCTACCGGGACAGGGTTAGAGACCCAGTACTTC
.	17	TRBV11-2	TRBJ2-7	many	CASSARVLGLLSYEQYF	TGTGCCAGCAGCGCAAGAGTCTTGGGACTTCTCTCCTACGAGCAGTACTTC
TRBD1	17	TRBV7-9	TRBJ1-3	many	CASSTQRQGYTGNTIYF	TGTGCCAGCAGCACCCAACGACAGGGCTACACTGGAAACACCATATATTTT
.	14	TRBV28	TRBJ2-5	many	CASSSQRAQETQYF	TGTGCCAGCAGTTCCCAACGGGCCCAAGAGACCCAGTACTTC
.	15	TRBV7-9	TRBJ1-1	.	CASSLVDSLNGEAFF	TGTGCCAGCAGCTTAGTAGACAGCCTGAATGGTGAAGCTTTCTTT
.	14	TRBV28	TRBJ2-5	many	CASSPLWGQETQYF	TGTGCCAGCAGTCCCCTGTGGGGGCAAGAGACCCAGTACTTC
.	15	TRBV7-9	TRBJ2-1	.	CASSLAGILYNEQFF	TGTGCCAGCAGCTTAGCGGGGATTTTGTACAATGAGCAGTTCTTC
.	13	TRBV2	TRBJ1-1	many	CASSVWGRAEAFF	TGTGCCAGCAGTGTATGGGGAAGGGCTGAAGCTTTCTTT
TRBD1	16	TRBV6-2/TRBV6-3	TRBJ1-2	many	CASSFPPDRPRYGYTF	TGTGCCAGCAGTTTCCCCCCGGACAGGCCACGATATGGCTACACCTTC
.	15	TRBV12-3/TRBV12-4	TRBJ2-2	few	CASRALRKDTGELFF	TGTGCCAGCAGGGCCCTCAGAAAGGACACCGGGGAGCTGTTTTTT
.	13	TRBV28	TRBJ2-3	many	CASSSRLADTQYF	TGTGCCAGCAGTTCGCGACTAGCAGATACGCAGTATTTT
TRBD2	15	TRBV27	TRBJ2-7	few	CASSLSLAGASEQYF	TGTGCCAGCAGTTTATCTCTAGCGGGAGCTTCCGAGCAGTACTTC
.	10	TRBV12-5	TRBJ2-7	many	CASGQGEQYF	TGTGCTAGTGGACAGGGCGAGCAGTACTTC
.	16	TRBV6-9	TRBJ2-7	.	CASSYEGRGLSYEQYF	TGTGCCAGCAGTTACGAAGGCAGGGGTCTCTCCTACGAGCAGTACTTC
.	15	TRBV28	TRBJ2-3	many	CASSLAPHRTDTQYF	TGTGCCAGCAGTTTAGCCCCCCACAGAACAGATACGCAGTATTTT
.	15	TRBV12-3/TRBV12-4	TRBJ1-2	many	CASSFQSRANYGYTF	TGTGCCAGCAGTTTCCAATCGAGGGCTAACTATGGCTACACCTTC
TRBD2	14	TRBV7-2	TRBJ2-7	few	CASSRREGPHEQYF	TGTGCCAGCAGCCGGAGGGAGGGCCCGCACGAGCAGTACTTC
TRBD2	15	TRBV3-1	TRBJ2-1	many	CASSQDSGRANEQFF	TGTGCCAGCAGCCAAGATAGCGGGAGGGCAAATGAGCAGTTCTTC
TRBD2	16	TRBV5-6	TRBJ2-2	.	CASSLAGAGRAGELFF	TGTGCCAGCAGCTTGGCCGGCGCAGGGAGGGCCGGGGAGCTGTTTTTT
TRBD1	13	TRBV9	TRBJ2-1	few	CASSVTGAGEQFF	TGTGCCAGCAGCGTGACAGGGGCTGGTGAGCAGTTCTTC
TRBD2	14	TRBV20-1	TRBJ2-3	once	CSARVAGGQDTQYF	TGCAGTGCTAGGGTAGCGGGAGGACAAGATACGCAGTATTTT
.	13	TRBV28	TRBJ2-1	many	CASSIGRNNEQFF	TGTGCCAGCAGTATCGGACGCAACAATGAGCAGTTCTTC
.	13	TRBV12-3/TRBV12-4	TRBJ1-1	many	CASSPDGGNEAFF	TGTGCCAGCAGCCCCGACGGGGGGAATGAAGCTTTCTTT
.	16	TRBV19	TRBJ2-1	many	CASSLRDSITGNEQFF	TGTGCCAGTAGTCTCCGGGACTCAATAACGGGCAATGAGCAGTTCTTC
TRBD1	14	TRBV29-1	TRBJ1-2	few	CSVGTGVIDYGYTF	TGCAGCGTTGGGACAGGGGTTATAGACTATGGCTACACCTTC
.	15	TRBV12-3/TRBV12-4	TRBJ2-4	many	CASTLGGSTKNIQYF	TGTGCCAGCACCCTCGGGGGAAGTACCAAAAACATTCAGTACTTC
.	14	TRBV5-1	TRBJ2-7	few	CASSFSREPSEQYF	TGCGCCAGCAGCTTCTCCCGGGAACCCAGCGAGCAGTACTTC
TRBD1	14	TRBV12-3/TRBV12-4	TRBJ1-2	few	CASSADRAIGGYTF	TGTGCCAGCAGTGCGGACAGGGCCATCGGCGGCTACACCTTC
TRBD2	14	TRBV24-1	TRBJ2-3	few	CAASSGRESDTQYF	TGTGCCGCCTCTAGCGGGAGGGAGTCAGATACGCAGTATTTT
.	12	TRBV20-1	TRBJ1-2	many	CSASVQGHGYTF	TGCAGTGCTAGTGTCCAAGGCCATGGCTACACCTTC
.	15	TRBV27	TRBJ1-1	many	CASSLIGQMNTETFF	TGTGCCAGCAGTTTAATAGGACAGATGAACACTGAAACTTTCTTT